The rows below give T cell receptor beta chains drawn from one sample of a study of technical replicates of blood from a handful of donors. Data came from immunoSEQ multiplex PCR; TCRdb stores just in-frame clones and leaves some out. The sample shows about 59,000 clones, 80% to 95% of them seen only once. Sequencing was performed on PBMCs. The source of these receptors is a human donor in good health. Some clones in this sample may be carry-over from other donors' samples. The CDR3 runs from the conserved cysteine through the conserved F or W. The D gene is left open where the match is weak. Expanded clones are given a class, and other clones once, few, many or no size at all.

J gene | D gene | clone size | V gene | CDR3 DNA | CDR3 protein
TRBJ1-2 | . | . | TRBV18 | TGTGCCAGCTCACACCCGGACAGCTATGGCTACACCTTC | CASSHPDSYGYTF
TRBJ2-1 | TRBD2 | . | TRBV7-2 | TGTGCCAGCAGCTTAGGAGGACTAGCGGGGTACAATGAGCAGTTCTTC | CASSLGGLAGYNEQFF
TRBJ2-5 | . | . | TRBV7-9 | TGTGCCAGCAGCTTAGCTGGGCAGGGCAGGGAGACCCAGTACTTC | CASSLAGQGRETQYF
TRBJ2-2 | . | . | TRBV18 | TGTGCCAGCTCACCCGCCGGGACGGGAGCCGGGGAGCTGTTTTTT | CASSPAGTGAGELFF
TRBJ2-1 | . | . | TRBV6-5 | TGTGCCAGCACCCAACTAGATGAGCAGTTCTTC | CASTQLDEQFF
TRBJ2-1 | TRBD2 | . | TRBV12-5 | TGTGCTAGTGCCCCGACTAGCGGGCATGAGCAGTTCTTC | CASAPTSGHEQFF
TRBJ2-7 | . | . | TRBV5-1 | TGCGCCAGCAGCGCTCCCGGGACATTTATCGACGAGCAGTACTTC | CASSAPGTFIDEQYF
TRBJ1-5 | TRBD1 | . | TRBV19 | TGTGCCAGTAGTTCGGGGACAGGATGGACTCGGCCCCAGCATTTT | CASSSGTGWTRPQHF
TRBJ2-7 | . | . | TRBV29-1 | TGCAGCGTTAGGGAGGCGACCTCCTACGAGCAGTACTTC | CSVREATSYEQYF
TRBJ1-2 | TRBD1 | once | TRBV5-1 | TGCGCCAGCAGCGCCTGGACAGGAGGAAATGGCTACACCTTC | CASSAWTGGNGYTF
TRBJ2-3 | TRBD1 | . | TRBV7-9 | TGTGCCAGCAGCTCAGGACAGGGGGCGTTCACAGATACGCAGTATTTT | CASSSGQGAFTDTQYF
TRBJ2-5 | . | . | TRBV29-1 | TGCAGCGTTGAAGTACGAAAGCTTCTCCAAGAGACCCAGTACTTC | CSVEVRKLLQETQYF
TRBJ2-7 | TRBD2 | . | TRBV10-3 | TGTGCCATCAGTGAGACCGGGACTAGCGGCTCCTACGAGCAGTACTTC | CAISETGTSGSYEQYF
TRBJ2-1 | . | . | TRBV2 | TGTGCCAGCAGTACTAATGAGCAGTTCTTC | CASSTNEQFF
TRBJ1-3 | TRBD1 | . | TRBV2 | TGTGCCAGCCAACTCCAGGGGGATGGAAACACCATATATTTT | CASQLQGDGNTIYF
TRBJ2-5 | . | . | TRBV11-2 | TGTGCCAGCAGCTTAGAATCTCTCCCCCAAGAGACCCAGTACTTC | CASSLESLPQETQYF
TRBJ2-2 | . | . | TRBV7-2 | TGTGCCAGCAGACCTACTAGGCCTGCGAACACCGGGGAGCTGTTTTTT | CASRPTRPANTGELFF
TRBJ2-3 | TRBD2 | . | TRBV7-2 | TGTGCCAGCAGCTTGCTGGGACTAGCTAAAGATACGCAGTATTTT | CASSLLGLAKDTQYF
TRBJ1-2 | TRBD1 | . | TRBV2 | TGTGCCAGCAGTGAATCGACAGGGGGCGTTGGCTACACCTTC | CASSESTGGVGYTF
TRBJ1-1 | . | . | TRBV11-1 | TGTGCCAGCAGCGACTGGCAGGGGAACACTGAAGCTTTCTTT | CASSDWQGNTEAFF
TRBJ2-7 | TRBD2 | once | TRBV18 | TGTGCCAGCTCACCAGGGACTAGCGGGACCTACGAGCAGTACTTC | CASSPGTSGTYEQYF
TRBJ1-3 | . | once | TRBV7-3 | TGTGCCAGCAGCTCCGCTCACGGTAACACCATATATTTT | CASSSAHGNTIYF
TRBJ2-5 | . | . | TRBV9 | TGTGCCAGCAGCGTAGAGGGGGGGGAGACCCAGTACTTC | CASSVEGGETQYF
TRBJ2-1 | TRBD2 | . | TRBV19 | TGTGCCAGTAGTAATAGCGGGGCCGGGAATGAGCAGTTCTTC | CASSNSGAGNEQFF
TRBJ2-3 | TRBD1 | . | TRBV5-5 | TGTGCCAGCAGCTCCACCGGGACAGTCCCCCCAGATACGCAGTATTTT | CASSSTGTVPPDTQYF
TRBJ2-5 | TRBD1 | . | TRBV25-1 | TGTGCCAGCAGTGAGGGGGACAGGGGGCCAGAGACCCAGTACTTC | CASSEGDRGPETQYF
TRBJ1-2 | . | . | TRBV20-1 | TGCAGTGCTTCCATTAACTATGGCTACACCTTC | CSASINYGYTF
TRBJ2-1 | TRBD2 | . | TRBV7-2 | TGTGCCAGCAGCTTAGTTGTAGCGGGGGCCAATGAGCAGTTCTTC | CASSLVVAGANEQFF
TRBJ2-7 | . | . | TRBV11-2 | TGTGCCAGCAGCTTACCCTGGGTTGGGCAAAGCTCCTACGAGCAGTACTTC | CASSLPWVGQSSYEQYF
TRBJ2-3 | . | . | TRBV6-5 | TGTGCCAGCAGTGGGAGATACACAGATACGCAGTATTTT | CASSGRYTDTQYF
TRBJ2-7 | TRBD2 | . | TRBV7-2 | TGTGCCAGCAGCCCTAGCGGGGGGGCCTTCTACGAGCAGTACTTC | CASSPSGGAFYEQYF
TRBJ2-2 | TRBD2 | . | TRBV4-3 | TGCGCCAGCAGCCAAGAGGGGACTAGCTGGGTCGGGGAGCTGTTTTTT | CASSQEGTSWVGELFF
TRBJ1-2 | . | . | TRBV1 | TGCACCAGCAGCCAAGTAGAGAGGGAGGTTCGCGGCTACACCTTC | CTSSQVEREVRGYTF
TRBJ2-1 | TRBD1 | . | TRBV19 | TGTGCCAGTAGGTCTCCGGGACAGCGTTACAATGAGCAGTTCTTC | CASRSPGQRYNEQFF
TRBJ2-5 | . | . | TRBV21-1 | TGTGCCAGCAGCAAAAGGGATCACCGGGAGAAAGGGGAGACCCAGTACTTC | CASSKRDHREKGETQYF
TRBJ2-5 | . | . | TRBV7-2 | TGTGCCAGCAGCGCCGAGGAGACCCAGTACTTC | CASSAEETQYF
TRBJ2-1 | TRBD2 | . | TRBV7-3 | TGTGCCAGCAGCTTAACAAGGACTAGCGGGAGAGGAAATGAGCAGTTCTTC | CASSLTRTSGRGNEQFF
TRBJ1-3 | TRBD1 | many | TRBV6-5 | TGTGCCAGCAGTCTGGACAGGGCAAATGGAAACACCATATATTTT | CASSLDRANGNTIYF
TRBJ2-1 | . | . | TRBV4-2 | TGTGCCAGCAGCCAAGAGGGGAGGGGGGGCCCCAATGAGCAGTTCTTC | CASSQEGRGGPNEQFF
TRBJ2-2 | TRBD1 | once | TRBV19 | TGTGCCAGTAGTAGCCCTGGACAGGCCGTGAACACCGGGGAGCTGTTTTTT | CASSSPGQAVNTGELFF
TRBJ2-7 | . | few | TRBV5-4 | TGTGCCAGCAGCTCGGGAGCGGCGACTAGGGAGCAGTACTTC | CASSSGAATREQYF
TRBJ1-2 | . | . | TRBV4-3 | TGCGCCAGCAGCCAAGATGACCGGGCTAACTATGGCTACACCTTC | CASSQDDRANYGYTF
TRBJ1-2 | TRBD1 | . | TRBV14 | TGTGCCAGCAGCCCCCCGGGGACAGTAACCTATGGCTACACCTTC | CASSPPGTVTYGYTF
TRBJ2-7 | TRBD2 | . | TRBV6-1 | TGTGCCAGCAGTTTCGGGGGGGCGACTTCCTACGAGCAGTACTTC | CASSFGGATSYEQYF
TRBJ1-1 | . | . | TRBV11-3 | TGTGCCAGCAGCGGCCAGGACACTGAAGCTTTCTTT | CASSGQDTEAFF
TRBJ2-2 | . | . | TRBV7-6 | TGTGCCAGCAGCTTGCGGGGGAACACCGGGGAGCTGTTTTTT | CASSLRGNTGELFF